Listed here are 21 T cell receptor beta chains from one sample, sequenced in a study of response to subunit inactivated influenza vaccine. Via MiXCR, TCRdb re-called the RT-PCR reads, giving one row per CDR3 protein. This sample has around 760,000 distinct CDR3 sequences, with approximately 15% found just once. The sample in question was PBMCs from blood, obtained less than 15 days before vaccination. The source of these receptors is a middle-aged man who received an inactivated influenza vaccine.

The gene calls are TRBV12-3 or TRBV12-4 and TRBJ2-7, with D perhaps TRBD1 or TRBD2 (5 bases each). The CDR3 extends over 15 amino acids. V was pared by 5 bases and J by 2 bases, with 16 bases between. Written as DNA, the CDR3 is TGTGCCAGCAGTCTCTGGGGGACGTCGACCTACGAGCAGTACTTC. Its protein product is CASSLWGTSTYEQYF.

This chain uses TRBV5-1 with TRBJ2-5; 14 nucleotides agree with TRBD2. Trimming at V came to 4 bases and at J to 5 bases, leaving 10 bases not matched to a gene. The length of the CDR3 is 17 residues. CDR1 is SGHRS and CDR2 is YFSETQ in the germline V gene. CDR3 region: CASSVGTSGGTGETQYF. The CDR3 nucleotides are TGCGCCAGCAGCGTGGGGACTAGCGGGGGCACCGGGGAGACCCAGTACTTC. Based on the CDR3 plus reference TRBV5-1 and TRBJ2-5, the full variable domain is KAGVTQTPRYLIKTRGQQVTLSCSPISGHRSVSWYQQTPGQGLQFLFEYFSETQRNKGNFPGRFSGRQFSNSRSEMNVSTLELGDSALYLCASSVGTSGGTGETQYFGPGTRLLVL.

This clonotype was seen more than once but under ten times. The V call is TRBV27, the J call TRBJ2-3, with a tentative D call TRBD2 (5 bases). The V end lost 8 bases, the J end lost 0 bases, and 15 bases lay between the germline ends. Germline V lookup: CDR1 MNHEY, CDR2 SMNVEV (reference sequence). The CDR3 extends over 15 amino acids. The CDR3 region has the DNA TGTGCCAGCGGAGATTTAGCGAAGAGCACAGATACGCAGTATTTT. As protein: CASGDLAKSTDTQYF.

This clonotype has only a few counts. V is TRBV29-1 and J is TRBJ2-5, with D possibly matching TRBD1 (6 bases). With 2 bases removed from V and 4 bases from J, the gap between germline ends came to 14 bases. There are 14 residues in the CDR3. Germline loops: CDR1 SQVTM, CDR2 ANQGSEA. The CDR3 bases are TGCAGCGTTGAAAAGGGGGTGGGTTTAGAGACCCAGTACTTC. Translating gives CSVEKGVGLETQYF.

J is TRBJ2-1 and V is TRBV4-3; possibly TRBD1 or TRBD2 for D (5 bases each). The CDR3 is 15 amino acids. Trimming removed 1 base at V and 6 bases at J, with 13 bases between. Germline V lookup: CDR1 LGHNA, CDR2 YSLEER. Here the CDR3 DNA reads TGCGCCAGCAGCCAAGCAGGGAGCCTATCCAATGAGCAGTTCTTC. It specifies CASSQAGSLSNEQFF.

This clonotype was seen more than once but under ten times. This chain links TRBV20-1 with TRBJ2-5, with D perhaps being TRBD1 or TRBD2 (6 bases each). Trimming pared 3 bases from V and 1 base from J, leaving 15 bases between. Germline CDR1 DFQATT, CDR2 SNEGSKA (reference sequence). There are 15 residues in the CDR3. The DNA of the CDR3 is TGCAGTGCTAGGAACCCGACGGGGGCCCAAGAGACCCAGTACTTC. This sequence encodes CSARNPTGAQETQYF.

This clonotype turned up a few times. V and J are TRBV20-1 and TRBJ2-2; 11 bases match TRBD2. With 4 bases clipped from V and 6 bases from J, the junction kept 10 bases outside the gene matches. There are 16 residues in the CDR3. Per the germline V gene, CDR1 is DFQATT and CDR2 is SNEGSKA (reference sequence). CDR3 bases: TGCAGTGCTAAATTGACTAGCGGGGTGGGGTCCGGGGAGCTGTTTTTT. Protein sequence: CSAKLTSGVGSGELFF.

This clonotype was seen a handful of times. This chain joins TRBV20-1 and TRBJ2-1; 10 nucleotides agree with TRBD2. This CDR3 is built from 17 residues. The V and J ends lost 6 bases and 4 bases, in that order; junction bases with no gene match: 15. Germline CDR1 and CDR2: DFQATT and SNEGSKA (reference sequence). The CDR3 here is CSAPAAGGPTGYNEQFF. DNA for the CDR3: TGCAGTGCACCCGCAGCGGGAGGGCCCACGGGGTACAATGAGCAGTTCTTC.

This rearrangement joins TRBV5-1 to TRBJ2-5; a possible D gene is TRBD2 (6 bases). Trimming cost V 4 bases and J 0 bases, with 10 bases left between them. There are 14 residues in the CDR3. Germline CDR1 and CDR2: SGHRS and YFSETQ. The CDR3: CASSPRLDQETQYF. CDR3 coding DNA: TGCGCCAGCAGCCCCCGACTAGACCAAGAGACCCAGTACTTC.

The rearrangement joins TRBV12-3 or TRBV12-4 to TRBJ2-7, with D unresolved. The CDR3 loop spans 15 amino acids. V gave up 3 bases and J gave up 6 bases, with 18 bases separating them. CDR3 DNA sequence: TGTGCCAGCAGTTTCCTAGAGAGACTCCGCGCCGAGCAGTACTTC. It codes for CASSFLERLRAEQYF.

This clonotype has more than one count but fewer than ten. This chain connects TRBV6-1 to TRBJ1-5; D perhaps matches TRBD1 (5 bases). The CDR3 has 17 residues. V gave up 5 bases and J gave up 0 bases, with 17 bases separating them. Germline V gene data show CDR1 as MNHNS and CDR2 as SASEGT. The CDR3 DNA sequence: TGTGCCAGCAGTCCCCTGGGACCGAATTATAGCAATCAGCCCCAGCATTTT. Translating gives CASSPLGPNYSNQPQHF.

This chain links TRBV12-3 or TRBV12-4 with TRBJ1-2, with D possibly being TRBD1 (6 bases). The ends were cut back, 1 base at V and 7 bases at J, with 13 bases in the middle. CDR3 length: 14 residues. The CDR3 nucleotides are TGTGCCAGCAGTTTAGAAGTGGGGGCTGGTGGCTACACCTTC. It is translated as CASSLEVGAGGYTF.

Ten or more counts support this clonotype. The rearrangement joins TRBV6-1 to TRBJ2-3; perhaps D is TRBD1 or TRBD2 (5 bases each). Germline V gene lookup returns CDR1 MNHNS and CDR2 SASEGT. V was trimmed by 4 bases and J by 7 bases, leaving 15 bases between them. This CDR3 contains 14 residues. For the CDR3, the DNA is TGTGCCAGCAGTGTGAGGGATAGGGACCATACGCAGTATTTT. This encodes CASSVRDRDHTQYF.

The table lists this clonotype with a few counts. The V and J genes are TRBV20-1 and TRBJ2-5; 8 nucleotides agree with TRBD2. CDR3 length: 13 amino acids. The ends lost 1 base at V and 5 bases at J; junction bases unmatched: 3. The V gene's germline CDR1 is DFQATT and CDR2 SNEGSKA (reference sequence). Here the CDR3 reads CSARAGGPETQYF. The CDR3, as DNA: TGCAGTGCTAGAGCGGGGGGGCCCGAGACCCAGTACTTC.

CDR3 residues: CATGGQGVSYEQYF. The CDR3 DNA is TGTGCCACGGGGGGACAGGGTGTTTCCTACGAGCAGTACTTC. V usage is TRBV7-9 and J usage is TRBJ2-7; 9 bases are a match to TRBD1. V shed 10 bases and J 1 base; nucleotides not matched to a gene: 8. The CDR3 covers 14 residues. CDR1 and CDR2 from the germline V gene are SEHNR and FQNEAQ (reference sequence). Full variable domain (rest looked up from reference TRBV7-9 and TRBJ2-7): DTGVSQNPRHKITKRGQNVTFRCDPISEHNRLYWYRQTLGQGPEFLTYFQNEAQLEKSRLLSDRFSAERPKGSFSTLEIQRTEQGDSAMYLCATGGQGVSYEQYFGPGTRLTVT.

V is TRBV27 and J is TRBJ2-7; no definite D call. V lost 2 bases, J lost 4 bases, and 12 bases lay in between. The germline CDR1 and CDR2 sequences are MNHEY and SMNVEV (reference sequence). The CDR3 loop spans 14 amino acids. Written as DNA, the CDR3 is TGTGCCAGCAGTTTAAAGCCGACCTCTTACGAGCAGTACTTC. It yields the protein CASSLKPTSYEQYF.

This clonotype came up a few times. CDR3 in amino acids: CASSPANWNEQFF. CDR3 DNA sequence: TGTGCCAGCAGCCCGGCGAATTGGAATGAGCAGTTCTTC. The chain employs TRBV7-8 and TRBJ2-1; D is unclear. The CDR3 is made up of 13 amino acids. The V gene's germline CDR1 is SGHVS and CDR2 FQNEAQ. V gave up 5 bases and J gave up 7 bases, with 12 bases separating them.

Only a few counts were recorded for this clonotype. In DNA, the CDR3 is TGTGCCAGCAGCCCAGGACAGTTTACCGGGGAGCTGTTTTTT. Translated: CASSPGQFTGELFF. The chain has TRBV7-2 and TRBJ2-2; a possible D gene is TRBD1 (6 bases). The CDR3 has 14 amino acids. Looked up from germline, CDR1 is SGHTA and CDR2 is FQGNSA. V was cut by 5 bases and J by 5 bases, with 12 bases left in between.

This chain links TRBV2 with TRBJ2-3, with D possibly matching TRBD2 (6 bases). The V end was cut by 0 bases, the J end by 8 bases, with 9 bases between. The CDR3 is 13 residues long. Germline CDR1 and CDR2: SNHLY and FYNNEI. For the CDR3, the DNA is TGTGCCAGCAGTGAAGCGGGGGGAGGTACGCAGTATTTT. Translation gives CASSEAGGGTQYF.

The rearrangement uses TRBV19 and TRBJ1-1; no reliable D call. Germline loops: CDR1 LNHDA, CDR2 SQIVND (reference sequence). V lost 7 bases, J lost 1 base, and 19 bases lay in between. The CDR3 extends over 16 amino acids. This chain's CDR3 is CASIRKGGVRNTEAFF. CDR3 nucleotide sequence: TGTGCCAGTATCAGGAAAGGTGGAGTGAGGAACACTGAAGCTTTCTTT.

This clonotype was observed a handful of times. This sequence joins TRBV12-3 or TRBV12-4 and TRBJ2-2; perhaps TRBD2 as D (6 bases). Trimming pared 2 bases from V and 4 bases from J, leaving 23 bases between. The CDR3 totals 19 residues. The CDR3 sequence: CASSLKPPWGGAGTGELFF. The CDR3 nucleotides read TGTGCCAGCAGTTTAAAACCCCCTTGGGGCGGGGCCGGCACCGGGGAGCTGTTTTTT.